This T cell receptor (beta chain) was identified during a study of T-cell reconstitution after alpha-beta-depleted transplantation in children. The TCRbeta library was prepared with unique molecular identifiers. From the PCR reads, TCRdb called clonotypes with MiXCR, one entry per CDR3 protein. Of about 260,000 distinct CDR3 sequences in the sample, roughly 12% are singletons; the top ten hold about 20%. This clonotype was seen at least ten times. Its specificity is unknown. Study findings and constraints: Expanded graft clones numbering several hundred reportedly gave rise to alpha-beta T cells about two months after transplant. TCRbeta diversity was high at day 60 in some patients (a result of surviving recipient T cells and thymic progenitors). Hyperexpanded clones declined; after one year, newly produced T cells mostly supplied diversity.

V shed 3 bases and J shed 4 bases, with 10 bases lying between them. The CDR3 loop spans 14 amino acids. The V call is TRBV12-3 or TRBV12-4, the J call TRBJ1-3, with D uncertain. This TCR was recovered from a male patient between 2 and 9 years old who had a stem cell transplant for chronic granulomatous disease, so the T cells may come from the graft donor. The sample was peripheral blood, taken 180 days after TCRalphabeta/CD19-depleted stem cell transplant. The chain's CDR3 is CASSLRNVGNTIYF. CDR3 in DNA: TGTGCCAGCAGTTTGAGGAACGTCGGAAACACCATATATTTT.